This TCR beta chain was retrieved from a study of OX40 agonist ivuxolimab in advanced cancers. In the study overall: The costimulatory receptor OX40 (CD134) was targeted by ivuxolimab, a fully human IgG2 agonistic monoclonal antibody. Intravenous ivuxolimab was administered to patients every 2 weeks at six dose levels: 0.01, 0.1, 0.3, 1.5, 3 and 10 mg/kg. Of the 50 to 55 dose-escalation patients, hepatocellular carcinoma was present in around 19, melanoma in approximately 15, renal cell carcinoma in 9 and head and neck cancer in 9. In the dose-escalation cohort, 65% to 90% of patients were male, and the mean age was approximately 64 years, with a range of about 23 to 90. Patients were allowed to have had prior anti-PD-1, anti-PD-L1 or anti-CTLA-4 therapy, and 40% to 45% of the dose-escalation patients had previously received checkpoint inhibitors. Three dose-escalation patients achieved partial responses, one with hepatocellular carcinoma and two with cutaneous melanoma. Peripheral TCRbeta sequencing aimed to test whether ivuxolimab altered TCR sequence diversity and caused clonal T-cell expansion. The monotherapy dose-escalation portion (N ≈ 56 patients) of the phase I ivuxolimab trial is reported in the paper. Study-level results and caveats: After ivuxolimab, CD8+ T cells had more expanded clones than CD4+ T cells on average. In the 0.1-3.0 mg/kg groups, partial responders had among the lowest normalized peripheral clonal expansion, particularly in CD8+ T cells. The antigen specificity of the peripheral T cells that underwent clonal expansion was not determined. Low levels of normalized T-cell clonal expansion were also seen in some nonresponding patients. At doses from 0.1 to 3.0 mg/kg, clonal expansion was seen in both CD4+ and CD8+ blood T cells between baseline and week 6.

Genomic DNA was extracted from sorted cells for sequencing of the TCRbeta CDR3 region. TCRbeta CDR3 regions were sequenced using the immunoSEQ Assay. The immuneACCESS repertoire file appears here via TCRdb, limited to in-frame rearrangements. These files lack a portion of the clones; in checked studies, under half of the deficit traces to unresolved V genes, and the cause of the others is not known. The sample table records around 46,000 clones; roughly 80% of these occur just once. The ten largest make up 2% to 3% of the sample. With regard to this clone: The specificity of this receptor is unknown. Base qualities are not recorded, but no much larger clone differs from it by a single base.

The CDR3 covers 17 residues, taking in both the cysteine and the phenylalanine. Only the CDR3 part of the read is kept: 51 bases, read in frame from the first base. Relative to germline, V is 5 bases shorter and J is 3 bases shorter, with 20 bases between their ends. The germline V gene encodes CDR1 SGHAT and CDR2 FQNNGV. The trial excluded patients who had a history of autoimmune disease or who were on systemic immunosuppression. Peripheral blood for TCR sequencing was collected from all dose cohorts at baseline, on cycle 4 day 1, and on cycle 7 day 1. The samples were drawn from a first-in-human, open-label, multicenter phase I dose-escalation trial of ivuxolimab. Adults with locally advanced or metastatic melanoma, renal cell, hepatocellular, or head and neck squamous cell carcinoma were enrolled in the trial. Before TCR sequencing, CD4+ and CD8+ T cells were separately sorted from peripheral blood.

The input for sequencing was CD4+ or CD8+ T cells sorted from blood, taken in a trial of the OX40 agonist ivuxolimab. The sequence was obtained from an adult with an advanced solid tumor such as melanoma, head and neck, liver or kidney cancer. The chain couples TRBV11-2 to TRBJ2-1; the D gene is unclear. The CDR3: CASSVSFWKGRYNEQFF. The nucleotide sequence is TGTGCCAGCAGCGTCAGTTTTTGGAAAGGACGCTACAATGAGCAGTTCTTC.